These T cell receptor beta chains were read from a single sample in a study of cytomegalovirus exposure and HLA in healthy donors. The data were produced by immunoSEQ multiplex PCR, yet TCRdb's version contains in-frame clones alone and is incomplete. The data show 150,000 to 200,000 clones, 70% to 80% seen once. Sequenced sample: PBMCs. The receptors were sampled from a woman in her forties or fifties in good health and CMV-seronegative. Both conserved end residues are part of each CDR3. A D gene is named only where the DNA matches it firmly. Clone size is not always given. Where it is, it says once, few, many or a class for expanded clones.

CDR3 DNA: TGCGCCAGCAGGGAGACAGGAGTCACTGAAGCTTTCTTT
CDR3 protein: CASRETGVTEAFF
V gene: TRBV10-2
D gene: -
clone size: -
CDR3 length: 13
J gene: TRBJ1-1

CDR3 DNA: TGTGCCAGCAGCCCCGCAGGCTCCGAGCAGTACTTC
CDR3 protein: CASSPAGSEQYF
V gene: TRBV14
D gene: -
clone size: -
CDR3 length: 12
J gene: TRBJ2-7

CDR3 DNA: TGTGCCAGCAGCCCGGGATATACAAATTCACCCCTCCACTTT
CDR3 protein: CASSPGYTNSPLHF
V gene: TRBV11-2
D gene: -
clone size: few
CDR3 length: 14
J gene: TRBJ1-6

CDR3 DNA: TGCGCCAGCAGCCTCCGAGACTTACCCCTGGAAAAACTGTTTTTT
CDR3 protein: CASSLRDLPLEKLFF
V gene: TRBV4-1
D gene: -
clone size: -
CDR3 length: 15
J gene: TRBJ1-4

CDR3 DNA: TGTGCCAGCAGCATCTCAGCGGGGGGGGGCTACGAGCAGTACTTC
CDR3 protein: CASSISAGGGYEQYF
V gene: TRBV7-8
D gene: TRBD2
clone size: -
CDR3 length: 15
J gene: TRBJ2-7

CDR3 DNA: TGCAGCGTTCAGAGGGGACAGGGTAACGAGCAGTACTTC
CDR3 protein: CSVQRGQGNEQYF
V gene: TRBV29-1
D gene: TRBD1
clone size: -
CDR3 length: 13
J gene: TRBJ2-7

CDR3 DNA: TGTGCCAGCTCACCCCTTGGCAGTTTGAACACTGAAGCTTTCTTT
CDR3 protein: CASSPLGSLNTEAFF
V gene: TRBV18
D gene: -
clone size: -
CDR3 length: 15
J gene: TRBJ1-1

CDR3 DNA: TGCGCCAGCAGCCAAGTCACAGCCGTATCTGGGGCCAACGTCCTGACTTTC
CDR3 protein: CASSQVTAVSGANVLTF
V gene: TRBV4-3
D gene: -
clone size: -
CDR3 length: 17
J gene: TRBJ2-6

CDR3 DNA: TGTGCCAGCTCTGGGGGGGGCTTCTACGAGCAGTACTTC
CDR3 protein: CASSGGGFYEQYF
V gene: TRBV6-5
D gene: -
clone size: -
CDR3 length: 13
J gene: TRBJ2-7

CDR3 DNA: TGCAGCGTACCGACGACAGGGAATAATGAAAAACTGTTTTTT
CDR3 protein: CSVPTTGNNEKLFF
V gene: TRBV29-1
D gene: TRBD1
clone size: few
CDR3 length: 14
J gene: TRBJ1-4

CDR3 DNA: TGCGCCAGCAGCCTCAAGGGGGACCCCAGCTCTGGAAACACCATATATTTT
CDR3 protein: CASSLKGDPSSGNTIYF
V gene: TRBV4-3
D gene: -
clone size: -
CDR3 length: 17
J gene: TRBJ1-3

CDR3 DNA: TGCGCCAGCAGCTTCCGGGACACGTATAATTCACCCCTCCACTTT
CDR3 protein: CASSFRDTYNSPLHF
V gene: TRBV5-1
D gene: -
clone size: few
CDR3 length: 15
J gene: TRBJ1-6

CDR3 DNA: TGTGCCAGCAGTTACGGGGCTAGCGAGGCCTACGAGCAGTACTTC
CDR3 protein: CASSYGASEAYEQYF
V gene: TRBV6-6
D gene: -
clone size: -
CDR3 length: 15
J gene: TRBJ2-7

CDR3 DNA: TGCGCCAGCAGTGATAAGGGGTGCTATGGCTACACCTTC
CDR3 protein: CASSDKGCYGYTF
V gene: TRBV10-1
D gene: -
clone size: once
CDR3 length: 13
J gene: TRBJ1-2

CDR3 DNA: TGTGCCACCAGCAGAGCCTACAGCACCGGGGAGCTGTTTTTT
CDR3 protein: CATSRAYSTGELFF
V gene: TRBV15
D gene: -
clone size: few
CDR3 length: 14
J gene: TRBJ2-2

CDR3 DNA: TGCAGTGCTGGGGCGTCGGTACCCCAGCATTTT
CDR3 protein: CSAGASVPQHF
V gene: TRBV20-1
D gene: -
clone size: -
CDR3 length: 11
J gene: TRBJ1-5

CDR3 DNA: TGTGCCAGCAGCGTAGGAGGAGGCTCCTATAATTCACCCCTCCACTTT
CDR3 protein: CASSVGGGSYNSPLHF
V gene: TRBV9
D gene: -
clone size: -
CDR3 length: 16
J gene: TRBJ1-6

CDR3 DNA: TGTGCCAGCAGCCCAACTGGGCGCGAGCCCCAGCATTTT
CDR3 protein: CASSPTGREPQHF
V gene: TRBV6-1
D gene: -
clone size: -
CDR3 length: 13
J gene: TRBJ1-5

CDR3 DNA: TGTGCCAGCAGCTACCGGACAGGGAGGGCATATAGCAATCAGCCCCAGCATTTT
CDR3 protein: CASSYRTGRAYSNQPQHF
V gene: TRBV7-8
D gene: TRBD1
clone size: -
CDR3 length: 18
J gene: TRBJ1-5

CDR3 DNA: TGTGCCAGCAGCTCCCTACAGGGGTCCACTGAAGCTTTCTTT
CDR3 protein: CASSSLQGSTEAFF
V gene: TRBV7-9
D gene: TRBD1
clone size: -
CDR3 length: 14
J gene: TRBJ1-1

CDR3 DNA: TGCGCCAGCAGCTGGGGGACAGCCGTAGGATCACCCCTCCACTTT
CDR3 protein: CASSWGTAVGSPLHF
V gene: TRBV5-1
D gene: TRBD1
clone size: -
CDR3 length: 15
J gene: TRBJ1-6

CDR3 DNA: TGTGCCAGCAGTGGGACAGGCCGCTCCTACGAGCAGTACTTC
CDR3 protein: CASSGTGRSYEQYF
V gene: TRBV28
D gene: TRBD1
clone size: -
CDR3 length: 14
J gene: TRBJ2-7

CDR3 DNA: TGCAGCGTTGGTTCCAGGGCAGCCTCCAACTATGGCTACACCTTC
CDR3 protein: CSVGSRAASNYGYTF
V gene: TRBV29-1
D gene: -
clone size: -
CDR3 length: 15
J gene: TRBJ1-2

CDR3 DNA: TGTGCCAGCTCACCCGACAGGGACTATGGCTACACCTTC
CDR3 protein: CASSPDRDYGYTF
V gene: TRBV18
D gene: TRBD1
clone size: -
CDR3 length: 13
J gene: TRBJ1-2

CDR3 DNA: TGTGCCAGCAGGGAGACTAGCGGGAATCCCCAAGAGACCCAGTACTTC
CDR3 protein: CASRETSGNPQETQYF
V gene: TRBV2
D gene: TRBD2
clone size: -
CDR3 length: 16
J gene: TRBJ2-5

CDR3 DNA: TGTGCCAGCAGCGCGACGCTACTAGTAAACACCGGGGAGCTGTTTTTT
CDR3 protein: CASSATLLVNTGELFF
V gene: TRBV9
D gene: -
clone size: -
CDR3 length: 16
J gene: TRBJ2-2

CDR3 DNA: TGTGCCAGTAGGTCGGAACGGGACACCGGAATGAACACTGAAGCTTTCTTT
CDR3 protein: CASRSERDTGMNTEAFF
V gene: TRBV19
D gene: -
clone size: once
CDR3 length: 17
J gene: TRBJ1-1

CDR3 DNA: TGTGCCAGCAGCCAAGGGTCCCTAGCGGGAGGATTCAATGAGCAGTTCTTC
CDR3 protein: CASSQGSLAGGFNEQFF
V gene: TRBV4-2
D gene: TRBD2
clone size: -
CDR3 length: 17
J gene: TRBJ2-1

CDR3 DNA: TGTGCCAGCAGTCGGACAAGAACTTACGAGCAGTACTTC
CDR3 protein: CASSRTRTYEQYF
V gene: TRBV6-5
D gene: -
clone size: -
CDR3 length: 13
J gene: TRBJ2-7

CDR3 DNA: TGCGCCAGCAGCTTGGGAGGTGGCGACTCCTACGAGCAGTACTTC
CDR3 protein: CASSLGGGDSYEQYF
V gene: TRBV5-1
D gene: -
clone size: -
CDR3 length: 15
J gene: TRBJ2-7

CDR3 DNA: TGTGCCAGCAGCGGCCGGACAGTAGCCTACGAGCAGTACTTC
CDR3 protein: CASSGRTVAYEQYF
V gene: TRBV6-1
D gene: -
clone size: -
CDR3 length: 14
J gene: TRBJ2-7

CDR3 DNA: TGCGCCAGCAGCTTGGAAGGACTAATCACCGGGGAGCTGTTTTTT
CDR3 protein: CASSLEGLITGELFF
V gene: TRBV5-1
D gene: -
clone size: -
CDR3 length: 15
J gene: TRBJ2-2

CDR3 DNA: TGTGCCAGCAGCCAGGCAATTACAGGGGGACAAGAGACCCAGTACTTC
CDR3 protein: CASSQAITGGQETQYF
V gene: TRBV11-2
D gene: TRBD1
clone size: -
CDR3 length: 16
J gene: TRBJ2-5

CDR3 DNA: TGTGCCAGCAGTCCAGGGGGCTCTGGAAACACCATATATTTT
CDR3 protein: CASSPGGSGNTIYF
V gene: TRBV28
D gene: TRBD1
clone size: -
CDR3 length: 14
J gene: TRBJ1-3

CDR3 DNA: TGTGCCACCAGCAGATCCATCAGTGCAACGGGAGCTTTCTTT
CDR3 protein: CATSRSISATGAFF
V gene: TRBV15
D gene: -
clone size: -
CDR3 length: 14
J gene: TRBJ1-1

CDR3 DNA: TGTGCCAGCAGTTTTTTTAGACTAGCGGGAGTGGAAGAGCAGTACTTC
CDR3 protein: CASSFFRLAGVEEQYF
V gene: TRBV27
D gene: TRBD2
clone size: -
CDR3 length: 16
J gene: TRBJ2-7

CDR3 DNA: TGTGCCAGCAGCTTTCTACAGGTGAACACTGAAGCTTTCTTT
CDR3 protein: CASSFLQVNTEAFF
V gene: TRBV7-8
D gene: -
clone size: once
CDR3 length: 14
J gene: TRBJ1-1

CDR3 DNA: TGTGCCATCAGTGAGGGGAGCGGGGGTAGCTCCTACAATGAGCAGTTCTTC
CDR3 protein: CAISEGSGGSSYNEQFF
V gene: TRBV10-3
D gene: TRBD2
clone size: -
CDR3 length: 17
J gene: TRBJ2-1

CDR3 DNA: TGTGCCAGTAGCCCGACAGGGGGATTGCCCCAGCATTTT
CDR3 protein: CASSPTGGLPQHF
V gene: TRBV19
D gene: TRBD1
clone size: -
CDR3 length: 13
J gene: TRBJ1-5

CDR3 DNA: TGTGCCAGTAGTACCCGACAGACAACTAATGAAAAACTGTTTTTT
CDR3 protein: CASSTRQTTNEKLFF
V gene: TRBV19
D gene: -
clone size: -
CDR3 length: 15
J gene: TRBJ1-4

CDR3 DNA: TGTGCCAGCAGCTTACGGATCACGGGGCTAGCGGCTTACAATGAGCAGTTCTTC
CDR3 protein: CASSLRITGLAAYNEQFF
V gene: TRBV7-6
D gene: TRBD2
clone size: -
CDR3 length: 18
J gene: TRBJ2-1

CDR3 DNA: TGTGCCAGCAGCCACGGACAGGGCACCAATCAGCCCCAGCATTTT
CDR3 protein: CASSHGQGTNQPQHF
V gene: TRBV4-2
D gene: TRBD1
clone size: -
CDR3 length: 15
J gene: TRBJ1-5

CDR3 DNA: TGCGCCAGCAGCTTGGTTCCCAATCCAGCCAAAAACATTCAGTACTTC
CDR3 protein: CASSLVPNPAKNIQYF
V gene: TRBV5-1
D gene: -
clone size: -
CDR3 length: 16
J gene: TRBJ2-4

CDR3 DNA: TGCACCAGCAGCCTACAGGGTCTGGCTAATGAAAAACTGTTTTTT
CDR3 protein: CTSSLQGLANEKLFF
V gene: TRBV1
D gene: -
clone size: -
CDR3 length: 15
J gene: TRBJ1-4

CDR3 DNA: TGTGCCAGCAGTTTCACCGGGACACCCACCGATGAGCAGTTCTTC
CDR3 protein: CASSFTGTPTDEQFF
V gene: TRBV6-5
D gene: -
clone size: -
CDR3 length: 15
J gene: TRBJ2-1

CDR3 DNA: TGCGCCAGCAGCCAACGGGTTACAGGGGGCGTGTGGGGCTACACCTTC
CDR3 protein: CASSQRVTGGVWGYTF
V gene: TRBV4-1
D gene: TRBD1
clone size: once
CDR3 length: 16
J gene: TRBJ1-2